This T cell receptor beta chain was identified in a study of T cell clones after liver transplantation. Study as a whole: A pre-transplant mixed lymphocyte reaction with TCRbeta sequencing defined graft-donor-reactive clones followed in post-transplant blood. Samples came pre-transplant, pre-randomization before withdrawal, and post-randomization after withdrawal ended.

The germline CDR1 and CDR2 sequences are GTSNPN and SVGIG (reference sequence). Trimming cost V 3 bases and J 3 bases, with 9 bases left between them. The CDR3 has 13 residues. TCRdb keeps only in-frame clones here, not all; method: immunoSEQ multiplex PCR. The data show some 20,000 clones, with about 84% seen just once and 35% to 40% held by the top ten. In this sample, this clone is medium-sized. The sequence came from a human patient who received a liver transplant. Some T cells may be transferred from the graft donor. J is TRBJ2-1 and V is TRBV30, with unresolved D. This material consisted of CD8+ T cells from blood, taken less than 50 months after liver transplant. The CDR3 DNA sequence: TGTGCCTGGAGCGGTACAAACTACAATGAGCAGTTCTTC. Protein sequence: CAWSGTNYNEQFF. The full variable domain, completed using reference TRBV30 and TRBJ2-1, is SQTIHQWPATLVQPVGSPLSLECTVEGTSNPNLYWYRQAAGRGLQLLFYSVGIGQISSEVPQNLSASRPQDRQFILSSKKLLLSDSGFYLCAWSGTNYNEQFFGPGTRLTVL.